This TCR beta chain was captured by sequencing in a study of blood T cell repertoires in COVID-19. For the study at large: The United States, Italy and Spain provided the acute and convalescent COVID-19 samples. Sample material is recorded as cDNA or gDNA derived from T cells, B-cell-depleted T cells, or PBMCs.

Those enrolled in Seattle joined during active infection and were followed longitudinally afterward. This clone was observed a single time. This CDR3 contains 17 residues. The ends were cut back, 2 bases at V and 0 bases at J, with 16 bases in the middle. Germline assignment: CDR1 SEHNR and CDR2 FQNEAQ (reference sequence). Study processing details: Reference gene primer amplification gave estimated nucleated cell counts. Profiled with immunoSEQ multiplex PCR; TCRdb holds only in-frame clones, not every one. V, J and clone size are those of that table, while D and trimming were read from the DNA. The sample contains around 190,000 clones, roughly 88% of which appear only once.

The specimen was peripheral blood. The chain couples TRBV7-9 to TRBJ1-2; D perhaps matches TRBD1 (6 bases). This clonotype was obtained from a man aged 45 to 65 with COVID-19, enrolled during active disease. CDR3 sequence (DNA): TGTGCCAGCAGCTTATGGATAGGGCAGGGGACTAACTATGGCTACACCTTC. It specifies CASSLWIGQGTNYGYTF. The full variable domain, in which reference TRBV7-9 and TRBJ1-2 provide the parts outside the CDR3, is DTGVSQNPRHKITKRGQNVTFRCDPISEHNRLYWYRQTLGQGPEFLTYFQNEAQLEKSRLLSDRFSAERPKGSFSTLEIQRTEQGDSAMYLCASSLWIGQGTNYGYTFGSGTRLTVV.